These T cell receptor beta chains were read from a single sample in a study of PD-L1 blockade in urothelial cancer. The table came from immunoSEQ multiplex PCR; TCRdb's copy has only in-frame clones and leaves some out. There are tens of thousands of clones in the sample; roughly 80% occur only once, and under 5% lies in the top ten. The sample here was PBMCs, taken around atezolizumab (anti-PD-L1) treatment. The receptors stem from a man aged 65 to 85 with urothelial cancer. Each CDR3 is given with its conserved first and last residue. The order of the fields is V gene, CDR3 protein.

V: TRBV11-2; CDR3: CASSLEWTGLGNEQFF
V: TRBV7-6; CDR3: CASSPDKNYGYTF
V: TRBV9; CDR3: CASNKDRVENTEAFF
V: TRBV30; CDR3: CAWSVQATEAFF
V: TRBV5-6; CDR3: CASSLKESEEKLFF
V: TRBV14; CDR3: CASSHNSGIRYEQYF
V: TRBV5-1; CDR3: CASSLILARNTGELFF
V: TRBV9; CDR3: CASSVGRGTYEQYF
V: TRBV6-1; CDR3: CASSETGQGVTEAFF
V: TRBV9; CDR3: CASSVGLAETSYEQYF
V: TRBV27; CDR3: CASRIGTKNTEAFF
V: TRBV29-1; CDR3: CSAKTSSYNEQFF
V: TRBV6-1; CDR3: CASRGLAGAYEQYF
V: TRBV7-9; CDR3: CASSSTGGRNEKLFF
V: TRBV19; CDR3: CASSIMEGQGYEQYF
V: TRBV18; CDR3: CASSKSRTGLNTEAFF
V: TRBV7-3; CDR3: CASSSGTGSYEQYF
V: TRBV9; CDR3: CASSPRGDRWEETQYF
V: TRBV6-6; CDR3: CASAKSGEGEKLFF
V: TRBV27; CDR3: CASSTTQGKFTEAFF
V: TRBV2; CDR3: CASQPTSRGELFF
V: TRBV10-1; CDR3: CASSESGTGNTIYF
V: TRBV2; CDR3: CASSGLGDTIYF
V: TRBV4-1; CDR3: CASSLPGTDNYGYTF
V: TRBV7-9; CDR3: CASSLGGANGGYTF
V: TRBV4-1; CDR3: CASSREGTGVGYGYTF
V: TRBV7-9; CDR3: CASSLVDRGYQETQYF
V: TRBV5-4; CDR3: CASSKQLAGAYEQYF
V: TRBV28; CDR3: CASSSGQVDLYGYTF
V: TRBV6-4; CDR3: CASSVAGVSTDTQYF
V: TRBV2; CDR3: CASSEEGGGNEQFF
V: TRBV10-3; CDR3: CAIKTDRVQVDTDTQYF
V: TRBV5-1; CDR3: CASSSGTGGFGYGYTF
V: TRBV4-2; CDR3: CASSQDRTYNYGYTF
V: TRBV29-1; CDR3: CSVMGLEQFF
V: TRBV2; CDR3: CASGGYRGLGEKLFF
V: TRBV6-1; CDR3: CASSFRDRVYEQYF
V: TRBV5-1; CDR3: CASSLARQGPSTDTQYF
V: TRBV11-2; CDR3: CASSPGPTNYGYTF
V: TRBV28; CDR3: CASSSLTGGNEQFF